The T cell receptor (beta chain) under discussion was sequenced for a study of CD4 T cells in relation to SARS-CoV-2 and coronaviruses (dated by TCRdb to the early 2020s). Turning to the overall study: The ViraFEST assay cultured PBMCs with antigen for 10 days, then sequenced TCR beta CDR3s to find antigen-specific clonal expansions. An HIV-1 Nef peptide pool or a culture without peptide was used as the negative reference condition. Patient-derived lymphoblastoid cell lines were used to map the HLA restriction of shared crossreactive spike epitopes. At the level of individual TCR clonotypes, the study measured memory CD4+ T cell crossreactivity between SARS-CoV-2 spike protein and common cold coronavirus spike proteins. The Adaptive Biotechnologies TCR-sequencing kit was used to sequence samples from three pre-COVID donors and the naive versus memory experiments, whereas other data were Illumina-based. For other donors in the study, expansion assays were sequenced with a different, Illumina-based TCR-beta assay.

Library preparation was by the immunoSEQ multiplex PCR assay. In the original analysis: During preprocessing, nonproductive sequences were removed, as were CDR3s that did not start with C, did not end with F or W, or were shorter than 7 amino acids. The MANAFEST web app was used to call antigen-specific clonotypes on the basis of expansion compared with the reference and with other culture wells. A clone counted as positive if significantly expanded in 2 of 3 replicate wells versus the reference culture at FDR below 0.05. For a clone to be considered positive, significant expansion relative to all other tandem wells and an odds ratio above 5 were also required. After three terminal residues were trimmed from each end, CDR3 homology was quantified as pairwise Levenshtein distance using the stringdist R package. In TCRdb, the immuneACCESS table is reduced to in-frame sequences with V and J assigned. These tables do not hold every clone; where another copy was compared, an unresolved V gene accounts for under half, and the others remain unexplained. V and J calls plus clone size are reproduced from that table; the DNA served to infer D and trimming. Recorded for this sample are around 15,000 clones; 82% of them occurred a single time. 35% to 50% of the sample is in the top ten clones.

V is cut by 2 bases and J by 6 bases, and the space between the germline ends is 8 bases. Taken from cysteine to phenylalanine, the CDR3 has 13 residues. Only CDR3 DNA is held: 39 bases, read in frame from base 1. As encoded in the germline V gene (reference sequence), CDR1 is MNHNY while CDR2 is SVGAGI. Concerning this clone: The clone's antigen remains unknown. There are no base qualities to consult, and no much larger clone falls within one base.

On the study overall, not on this receptor specifically: Memory CD4+ clonotypes crossrecognizing SARS-CoV-2 and at least one common cold coronavirus spike were found in around 59% of donors. Crossreactivity analysis centred on spike protein, so crossreactivity against other viral proteins was not assessed. Compared with monoreactive clones, crossreactive clones had significantly weaker SARS-CoV-2-driven expansion, a result consistent with antigenic imprinting. Small numbers of patients and of tested TCRs were a limitation of the study. No donor contributed both pre-pandemic and post-infection samples, which limited tracing the source of pre-existing responses.

CD4+ T cells from unexposed donors were collected before the COVID-19 pandemic (2011-2018). The EasySep CD4+ T cell isolation kit was used to isolate CD4+ T cells once the cultures had run for ten to eleven days. As cell number allowed, CD4+ T cells from unexposed donors were tested for reactivity to SARS-CoV-2 S and N and to four common cold coronavirus spike pools. Each well held 1.5 million to 2.5 million PBMCs cultured in IMDM containing roughly 5% human AB serum and 10 IU/ml IL-2. Half of the culture medium was replaced with fresh IL-2-containing medium on days 3 and 7. In general, every peptide culture condition was set up in three replicate wells. The leukapheresis product for the unexposed donors was obtained through commercial purchase. PBMCs were isolated from leukapheresis product or whole blood by Ficoll-Paque PLUS gradient centrifugation. PBMCs were either used fresh in the expansion assay or cryopreserved at -140 degrees C. The QIAamp Micro DNA Kit was used to extract genomic DNA from the CD4+ T cells.

Input material: CD4+ T cells from PBMCs, cultured in vitro. The TCR comes from a human donor in good health. Here the chain combines TRBV6-6 and TRBJ2-1; the D segment cannot be called with confidence. CDR3 region: CASSYDRTNEQFF. In nucleotides, the sequence is TGTGCCAGCAGTTACGACCGAACCAATGAGCAGTTCTTC.